The present T cell receptor beta chain was sequenced within a study of Graves' ophthalmopathy and Graves' hyperthyroidism. Study-wide results and caveats: Blood also contained most of the expanded thyroid clonotypes above 0.001 frequency.

The CDR3 sequence is 13 residues long. Germline CDR1 reads SQVTM; CDR2 reads ANQGSEA. Between the trimmed V and J ends, which lost 7 bases and 2 bases, there was a span of 15 bases. The hyperthyroidism patients had a new diagnosis of under 2 months' duration and were aged 18 to 65. Diagnosis relied on clinical symptoms, serum thyroxine, TRAb, thyroid ultrasound and orbital computed tomography. Note on this clonotype: Its target is unknown.

RNA transcripts served as template for amplifying TCR beta CDR3 sequences. HTBI-primed first-round RT-PCR preceded second-round multiplex PCR. MiXCR, run by TCRdb on the multiplex PCR reads, gives a single entry per CDR3 protein. Of 1 million to 1.3 million distinct CDR3 sequences listed, roughly 35% are singletons. V is TRBV29-1 and J is TRBJ2-7; no clear D gene. The source material was peripheral blood or thyroid tissue (not recorded which). This TCR was recovered from an adult man with Graves' hyperthyroidism. CDR3 protein: CSAPWTQPYEQYF. Written as DNA, the CDR3 is TGCAGCGCGCCCTGGACGCAACCCTACGAGCAGTACTTC.